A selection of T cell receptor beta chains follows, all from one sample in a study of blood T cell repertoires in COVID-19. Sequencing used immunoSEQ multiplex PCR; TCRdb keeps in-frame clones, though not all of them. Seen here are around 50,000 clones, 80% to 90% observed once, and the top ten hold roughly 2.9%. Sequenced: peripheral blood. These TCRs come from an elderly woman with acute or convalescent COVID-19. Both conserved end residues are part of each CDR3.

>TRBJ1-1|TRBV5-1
CASSVGQLNTEAFF
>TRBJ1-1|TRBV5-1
CASRRDSSLTEAFF
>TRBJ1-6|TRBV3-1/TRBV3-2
CASSQGGASYNSPLHF
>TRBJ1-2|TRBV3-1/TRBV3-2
CASSLPGQGAYGYTF
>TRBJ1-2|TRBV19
CASIPTRQGGYGYTF
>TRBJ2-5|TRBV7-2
CASSLARTSGETQYF
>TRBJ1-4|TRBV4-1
CASSQGTGVDNEKLFF
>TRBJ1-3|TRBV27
CASSPLGGGPDSGNTIYF
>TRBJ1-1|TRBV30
CAWSFGGNTEAFF
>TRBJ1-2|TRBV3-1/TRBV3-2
CASSQQGWGYYGYTF
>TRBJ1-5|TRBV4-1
CASSQGRGAGNQPQHF
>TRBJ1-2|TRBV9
CASSVAGDVYGYTF
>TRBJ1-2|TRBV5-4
CASSAGTAAGGGYGYTF
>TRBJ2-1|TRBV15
CATSRDRGNEQFF
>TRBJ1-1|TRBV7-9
CASSLWGPTEAFF
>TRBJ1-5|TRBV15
CATSNGQGVRQPQHF
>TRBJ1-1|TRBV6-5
CASSRGDTMNTEAFF
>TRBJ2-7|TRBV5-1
CASSLAGRGNEQYF
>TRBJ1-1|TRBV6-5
CASSSGTGGSEAFF
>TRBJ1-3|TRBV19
CASSPSARGGNTIYF
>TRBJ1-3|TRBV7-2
CASSLAQAGSGNTIYF
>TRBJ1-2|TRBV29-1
CSAPEEPPYGYTF
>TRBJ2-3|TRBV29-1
CSVDRTSGTDTQYF
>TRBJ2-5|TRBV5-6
CASSGRGRAETQYF
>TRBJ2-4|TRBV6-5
CASSPGLNIQYF
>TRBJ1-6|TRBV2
CASSAGTGNSPLHF
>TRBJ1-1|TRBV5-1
CASSLEGAGAFF
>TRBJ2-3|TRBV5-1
CASSSMIGAGQGADTQYF
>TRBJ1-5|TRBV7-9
CASSLAEGTQPQHF
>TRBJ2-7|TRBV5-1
CASSLGAGAYEQYF
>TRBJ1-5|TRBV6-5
CASKGGQGNQPQHF
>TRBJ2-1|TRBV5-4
CASSPSGTSGALHEQFF
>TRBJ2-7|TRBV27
CASSSGTGGTYEQYF
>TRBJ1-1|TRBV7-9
CASSFPGQDVIGKEAFF
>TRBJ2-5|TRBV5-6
CASSLKTVQETQYF
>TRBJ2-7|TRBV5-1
CASSLVQNEQYF
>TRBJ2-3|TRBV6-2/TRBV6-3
CASSLPGGNTDTQYF
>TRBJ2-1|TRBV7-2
CASSRTKDNEQFF
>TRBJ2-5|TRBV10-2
CAPRQIAGCQETQYF
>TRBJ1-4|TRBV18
CASSPLANEKLFF
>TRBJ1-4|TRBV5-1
CASSLGAGLNEKLFF
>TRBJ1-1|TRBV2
CASNMEGTEAFF
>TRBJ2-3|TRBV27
CASSGWGVPDTQYF
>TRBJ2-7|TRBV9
CASSVGPSYEQYF
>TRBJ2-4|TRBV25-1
CASSADTSRHIQYF
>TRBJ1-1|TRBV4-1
CASSLRDRDPNTEAFF